This T cell receptor beta chain is drawn from a study of control samples from healthy donors and cancer patients. Some clones are missing from TCRdb's copy, which holds only in-frame ones; the method was immunoSEQ multiplex PCR. The profile shows 150,000 to 200,000 clones, over 85% of them singletons. Per the germline V gene, CDR1 is LGHDT and CDR2 is YNNKEL (reference sequence). With 4 bases removed from V and 5 bases from J, the gap between germline ends came to 14 bases. This CDR3 region has 14 residues. The V call is TRBV3-1 (or the pseudogene TRBV3-2), the J call TRBJ1-2; weak D call: TRBD1 (6 bases). Source material: blood. The TCR was taken from a man under 40 in good health. CDR3: CASSPQRGIYGYTF. CDR3 nucleotides: TGTGCCAGCAGCCCCCAAAGGGGGATTTATGGCTACACCTTC.